This entry is about one T cell receptor beta chain. The antigen remains undetermined. The data are from a study of vaccination and CD4 T cells after COVID-19. Study at large: Between diagnosis and the drawing of post-COVID samples lay a median roughly 91 days (range 35 to 161). A few convalescent patients gave samples at day 14 and days 161 to 241 post-vaccination. Post-vaccine sampling followed dose two by a median roughly 74 days (range 14 to 241).

V was cut by 3 bases and J by 2 bases, with 14 bases left in between. The V gene's germline CDR1 is MDHEN and CDR2 SYDVKM. CDR3 length: 16 residues. This sample's time point: late sampling 161 to 241 days after vaccination in three convalescent patients. Study-level results: The cohort comprised relatively few convalescent patients, and no early post-infection timepoints were analyzed.

TCRdb re-called the PCR reads with MiXCR, one entry per CDR3 protein. The sample includes about 30,000 distinct CDR3 sequences, roughly 50% of them seen just once. The receptor's source is a human donor who had recovered from COVID-19. The sample in question was CD4+ T cells from blood, obtained about 7 months after SARS-CoV-2 vaccination. The chain recombines TRBV28 with TRBJ1-5; the D is unclear. The CDR3: CASSFVRILGNQPQHF. CDR3 nucleotide sequence: TGTGCCAGCAGTTTTGTCAGGATCCTTGGCAATCAGCCCCAGCATTTT. Full variable domain (missing parts from reference TRBV28 and TRBJ1-5): DVKVTQSSRYLVKRTGEKVFLECVQDMDHENMFWYRQDPGLGLRLIYFSYDVKMKEKGDIPEGYSVSREKKERFSLILESASTNQTSMYLCASSFVRILGNQPQHFGDGTRLSIL.